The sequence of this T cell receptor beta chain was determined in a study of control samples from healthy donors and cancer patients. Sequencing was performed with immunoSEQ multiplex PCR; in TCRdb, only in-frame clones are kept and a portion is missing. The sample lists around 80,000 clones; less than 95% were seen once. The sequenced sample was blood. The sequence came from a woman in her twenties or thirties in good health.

The DNA of the CDR3 is TGTGCCAGCAGTTACCGGGCAGTGGAGAGCCAGCCCCAGCATTTT. Translated, it gives CASSYRAVESQPQHF. V and J are TRBV6-2 or TRBV6-3 and TRBJ1-5; D unresolved. Trimming removed 2 bases from V and 7 bases from J, with 15 bases in between. The V gene's germline CDR1 is MNHEY and CDR2 SVGEGT. The CDR3 consists of 15 residues.